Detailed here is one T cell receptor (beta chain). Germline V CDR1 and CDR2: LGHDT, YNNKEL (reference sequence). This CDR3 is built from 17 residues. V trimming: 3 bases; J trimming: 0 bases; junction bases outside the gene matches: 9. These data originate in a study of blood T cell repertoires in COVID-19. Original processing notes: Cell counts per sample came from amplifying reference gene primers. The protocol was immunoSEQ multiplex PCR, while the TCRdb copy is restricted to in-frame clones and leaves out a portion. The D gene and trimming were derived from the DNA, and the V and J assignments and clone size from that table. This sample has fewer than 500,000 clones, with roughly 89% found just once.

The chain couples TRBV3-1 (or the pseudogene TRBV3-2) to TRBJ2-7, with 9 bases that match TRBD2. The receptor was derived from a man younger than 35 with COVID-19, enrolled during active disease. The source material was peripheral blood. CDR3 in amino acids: CASSHAGGTQSSYEQYF. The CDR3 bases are TGTGCCAGCAGCCATGCGGGGGGGACACAAAGCTCCTACGAGCAGTACTTC.